The T cell receptor beta chain described here comes from a study of beta chain features in type 1 diabetes. Notes on the study in general: Fewer junction insertions and more nucleotide deletions appeared in type 1 diabetes patients. TCRB CDR3s from Type 1 diabetes patients were moderately but significantly shorter in all four CD4+ subsets.

A few counts support this clone. Its antigen is undetermined. Expressed TCRB transcripts were sequenced because the isolated RNA had all been reverse transcribed beforehand. TCRdb keeps only in-frame clones here, not all; method: immunoSEQ multiplex PCR. The profile shows about 340,000 clones, approximately 12% of them singletons. From germline, CDR1 is SNHLY and CDR2 FYNNEI. The CDR3 is made up of 11 amino acids. The germline V and J ends were trimmed by 7 bases and 3 bases, with 7 bases remaining between them. This rearrangement joins TRBV2 to TRBJ2-7; D uncertain. The receptor comes from a young woman with type 1 diabetes. Material for sequencing was naive CD4+ T cells from blood. The CDR3 reads CASIKSYEQYF. The CDR3 DNA is TGTGCCAGCATTAAGAGCTACGAGCAGTACTTC. Supplemented by reference TRBV2 and TRBJ2-7, the full variable domain reads EPEVTQTPSHQVTQMGQEVILRCVPISNHLYFYWYRQILGQKVEFLVSFYNNEISEKSEIFDDQFSVERPDGSNFTLKIRSTKLEDSAMYFCASIKSYEQYFGPGTRLTVT.